This is a list of T cell receptor beta chains from one sample in a study of a mutant IDH1 vaccine in newly diagnosed glioma. Measured with immunoSEQ multiplex PCR; TCRdb has only the in-frame clones, and not every one. Here the sample spans about 34,000 clones, 85% to 90% being singletons. For these TCRs, the target antigens are not known. Sequenced here: PBMCs, sampled from a glioma patient whose treatment included an IDH1 peptide vaccine. These receptors originate from a woman aged 25 to 39 with glioma. The CDR3 runs from the conserved cysteine through the conserved F or W. The D gene is left open where the match is weak.

d_gene | v_gene | CDR3aa
. | TRBV6-5 | CASRRAKKMNTEAFF
. | TRBV25-1 | CASRLGFGNVLTF
TRBD1 | TRBV2 | CASRIDRADKETQYF
. | TRBV11-2 | CASIITAGEDQETQYF
TRBD1 | TRBV6-5 | CASSYYWQGVHQPQHF
TRBD2 | TRBV6-1 | CASSRGRGGHYGQYF
. | TRBV5-8 | CASSFSRLSSYEQYF
. | TRBV6-6 | CASTRPGYTDTQYF
TRBD1 | TRBV4-1 | CASSQPGTAAKNIQYF
TRBD2 | TRBV5-1 | CASSSSGGSTDTQYF
. | TRBV5-1 | CASSLVVTNTGELFF
. | TRBV2 | CASNNEQFF
TRBD2 | TRBV7-9 | CASSPRLAGVIGNEQFF